The 8 T cell receptor beta chains listed next were all sequenced from one sample in a study of ipilimumab plus nivolumab after autologous stem cell transplantation. The data were produced by immunoSEQ multiplex PCR, yet TCRdb's version contains in-frame clones alone and is incomplete. The repertoire consists of 20,000 to 30,000 clones, with around 84% occurring once and the leading ten covering 5.2%. This specimen was PBMCs, taken in a trial of ipilimumab plus nivolumab as post-transplant consolidation. All receptors come from a male donor with diffuse large B-cell lymphoma.

The chain employs TRBV6-6 and TRBJ2-5; no reliable D call. V dropped 6 bases and J dropped 2 bases, with 10 bases sitting between them. The CDR3 has 13 amino acids. Germline CDR1 reads MNHNY; CDR2 reads SVGAGI (reference sequence). The CDR3 DNA is TGTGCCAGCAGCAGACACAGACAAGAGACCCAGTACTTC. This encodes CASSRHRQETQYF.

V is TRBV7-2 and J is TRBJ2-2, with D unclear. Looked up from germline, CDR1 is SGHTA and CDR2 is FQGNSA. The CDR3 has 14 amino acids. V was shortened by 3 bases and J by 2 bases, with 7 bases between the two germline ends. The chain's CDR3 is CASSFRDNTGELFF. The DNA for the CDR3 is TGTGCCAGCAGCTTTAGGGATAACACCGGGGAGCTGTTTTTT.

The rearrangement links TRBV12-5 to TRBJ1-1; tentative D call: TRBD1 (5 bases). Germline lookup yields CDR1 LGHNT and CDR2 FRNRAP. Trimming cost V 10 bases and J 0 bases, with 9 bases left between them. The CDR3 runs 12 residues. CDR3 in amino acids: CATGTLNTEAFF. The CDR3 DNA sequence: TGTGCTACCGGGACCCTGAACACTGAAGCTTTCTTT.

The gene calls are TRBV23-1 and TRBJ2-3; D is uncertain. TRBV23-1 is an open reading frame, and its role is uncertain. The CDR3 extends over 15 amino acids. With 6 bases removed from V and 3 bases from J, the gap between germline ends came to 16 bases. This chain's CDR3 is CASRAEGRATDTQYF. The CDR3 bases are TGCGCCAGCAGGGCCGAAGGAAGGGCTACAGATACGCAGTATTTT.

V gene TRBV7-2 combines with J gene TRBJ1-5; D might be TRBD1 (6 bases). This CDR3 spans 13 amino acids. Trimming cost V 1 base and J 6 bases, with 7 bases left between them. Looked up from germline, CDR1 is SGHTA and CDR2 is FQGNSA. CDR3 in amino acids: CASSLGGGQPQHF. Written as DNA, the CDR3 is TGTGCCAGCAGCTTAGGAGGGGGTCAGCCCCAGCATTTT.

This rearrangement joins TRBV6-5 to TRBJ1-1; 8 bases map to TRBD1. CDR1 and CDR2 from the germline V gene are MNHEY and SVGAGI. This CDR3 comprises 13 residues. V gave up 6 bases and J gave up 6 bases; unmatched junction bases: 6. CDR3 region: CASSLTGASEAFF. The CDR3 nucleotides read TGTGCCAGCAGCTTGACAGGGGCCTCTGAAGCTTTCTTT.

The rearrangement links TRBV10-3 to TRBJ2-3, with D possibly being TRBD1 (6 bases). Per germline, CDR1 ENHRY and CDR2 SYGVKD. The CDR3 totals 16 residues. Between the trimmed V and J ends, which lost 5 bases and 2 bases, there was a span of 17 bases. This chain's CDR3 is CAISRTATGHTDTQYF. The DNA of the CDR3 is TGTGCCATCAGTCGCACAGCAACAGGGCACACAGATACGCAGTATTTT.

This clone was counted a single time. This rearrangement joins TRBV4-3 to TRBJ2-7; possibly TRBD1 or TRBD2 for D (5 bases each). The ends were cut back, 4 bases at V and 6 bases at J, with 19 bases in the middle. This CDR3 has 15 residues. Germline V gene data show CDR1 as LGHNA and CDR2 as YSLEER. In DNA, the CDR3 is TGCGCCAGCAGCCCCCAATCTTTCAGGGAGAGCGAGCAGTACTTC. Amino acids: CASSPQSFRESEQYF.